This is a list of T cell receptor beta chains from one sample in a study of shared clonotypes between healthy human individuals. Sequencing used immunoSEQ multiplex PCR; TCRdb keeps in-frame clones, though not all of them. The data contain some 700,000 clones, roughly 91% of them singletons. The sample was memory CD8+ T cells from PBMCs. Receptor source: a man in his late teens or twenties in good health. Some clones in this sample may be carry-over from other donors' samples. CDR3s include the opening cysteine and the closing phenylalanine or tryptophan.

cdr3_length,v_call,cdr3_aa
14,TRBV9,CASSVERERNTQYF
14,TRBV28,CASSLGLNNQPQHF
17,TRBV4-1,CASSQDPGGLGAGELFF
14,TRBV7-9,CASSLQGRDTEAFF
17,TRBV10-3,CAISDRVSGTGTYEQYF
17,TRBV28,CASSTRDTPGDSDTQYF
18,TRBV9,CASAGGLAGDLAKNIQYF
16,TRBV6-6,CASSYPRDSATYEQYF
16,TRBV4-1,CASSQAAGVTQGEQYF
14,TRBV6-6,CASSYVRGPERRFF
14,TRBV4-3,CASSLWAGYNEQFF
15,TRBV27,CASSPRENKAYEQYF
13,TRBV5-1,CASSLQGSYGYTF
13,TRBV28,CASSLRTENEQFF
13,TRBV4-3,CASSQGWRGEQYF
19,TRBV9,CASSVGPPGPPGNQETQYF
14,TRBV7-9,CASSGRESGNTIYF
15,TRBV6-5,CASSLREDITDTQYF
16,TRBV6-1,CASSEWYSTSNQPQHF
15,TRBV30,CAWRLRGGWINEQFF
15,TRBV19,CASSIVPGGLNIQYF
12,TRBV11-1,CASSLGQHEAFF
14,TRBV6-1,CASSDSATRDTQYF
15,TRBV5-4,CASNRLGRWGNEQFF
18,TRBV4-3,CASSQSEWTGEGTGELFF
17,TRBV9,CASSDRTSGRNTGELFF
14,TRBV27,CATQVWSSTGELFF
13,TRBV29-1,CSVEGTGYNEQFF
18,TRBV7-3,CASSLLQASGSPYNEQFF
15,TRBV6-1,CASSARLAEEQYFGW
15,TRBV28,CASTPARGGSEKLFF
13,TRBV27,CASTSGTLNEQFF
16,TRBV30,CAWGPTGGGARNIQYF
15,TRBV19,CASSTDRGQNNEQFF
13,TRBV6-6,CASTTGGNEKLFF
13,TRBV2,CATLRGQQETQYF
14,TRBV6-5,CASSSPGDQETQYF
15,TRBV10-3,CAISELQGRNTEAFF
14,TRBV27,CASSFAGASYEQYF
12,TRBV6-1,CASSEWWYEQYF
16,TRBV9,CASSANRGPNTGELFF
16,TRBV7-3,CASSLGASGTSDEQFF
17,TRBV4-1,CASSQDSIESASYEQYF
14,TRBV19,CASQRGLDAGELFF
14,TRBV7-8,CASTSEEGNQPQHF
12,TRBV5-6,CASSQSPFEQYF
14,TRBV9,CASNGGILTDTQYF
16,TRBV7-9,CASSLVRFGTKNEQFF
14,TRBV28,CASQARPWNTEAFF
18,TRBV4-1,CASSQDTQTGSFGGGAFF
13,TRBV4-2,CASSQAALTEAFF
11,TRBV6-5,CASSDGYEQYF
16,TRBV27,CASSLVGTSSYNEQFF
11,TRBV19,CATSDIYEQYF
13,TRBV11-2,CASSPGQFYGYTF